The rows below give T cell receptor beta chains drawn from one sample of a study of Ad26.COV2.S vaccination and SARS-CoV-2 variants. The protocol was immunoSEQ multiplex PCR, while the TCRdb copy is restricted to in-frame clones and leaves out a portion. This table has about 350,000 clones, about 89% appearing once. The specimen was peripheral blood, collected in a trial of Ad26.COV2.S vaccine versus placebo. The receptors come from a person aged 18 to 65 who received the Ad26.COV2.S COVID-19 vaccine or a placebo. CDR3s include the opening cysteine and the closing phenylalanine or tryptophan. Each record gives: CDR3 protein, CDR3 DNA, D gene, clone size, J gene, V gene. A D gene is named only where the DNA matches it firmly. For some rows the clone size is stated as once, few or many, or as a class when expanded; others skip it.

CDR3: CASSIVGREDDTQYF
DNA: TGTGCCAGTAGTATAGTTGGGCGGGAGGACGATACGCAGTATTTT
D: TRBD2
size: -
J: TRBJ2-3
V: TRBV19

CDR3: CASSQDGTGGFIEQYF
DNA: TGTGCCAGCAGCCAAGACGGGACAGGGGGGTTCATCGAGCAGTACTTC
D: TRBD1
size: -
J: TRBJ2-7
V: TRBV4-2

CDR3: CASSYGGISNQPQHF
DNA: TGTGCCAGCAGTTACGGGGGAATTAGCAATCAGCCCCAGCATTTT
D: -
size: -
J: TRBJ1-5
V: TRBV6-2/TRBV6-3

CDR3: CASSYGTGDEQYF
DNA: TGTGCCAGCAGTTATGGGACAGGTGACGAGCAGTACTTC
D: TRBD1
size: -
J: TRBJ2-7
V: TRBV6-5

CDR3: CASSYARGHDYEQYF
DNA: TGTGCCAGCAGTTACGCCCGGGGACACGACTACGAGCAGTACTTC
D: -
size: -
J: TRBJ2-7
V: TRBV6-5

CDR3: CASSPSGQGVLSGANVLTF
DNA: TGCGCCAGCAGCCCCTCGGGACAGGGGGTTCTCTCTGGGGCCAACGTCCTGACTTTC
D: TRBD1
size: once
J: TRBJ2-6
V: TRBV5-1

CDR3: CASRKTWERTEAFF
DNA: TGTGCCAGCAGGAAAACCTGGGAGCGCACTGAAGCTTTCTTT
D: -
size: -
J: TRBJ1-1
V: TRBV28

CDR3: CASSYAGQGTDTQYF
DNA: TGTGCCAGCAGCTACGCGGGACAGGGCACAGATACGCAGTATTTT
D: TRBD1
size: -
J: TRBJ2-3
V: TRBV7-9

CDR3: CASSLTRFTYEQYF
DNA: TGTGCCAGCAGCTTGACTCGTTTTACCTACGAGCAGTACTTC
D: -
size: -
J: TRBJ2-7
V: TRBV5-6

CDR3: CASSPPGANYGYTF
DNA: TGTGCCAGCAGTCCCCCGGGGGCTAACTATGGCTACACCTTC
D: -
size: few
J: TRBJ1-2
V: TRBV28

CDR3: CASRKPGQGWGTEAFF
DNA: TGTGCCAGCCGCAAACCGGGACAGGGGTGGGGCACTGAAGCTTTCTTT
D: TRBD1
size: -
J: TRBJ1-1
V: TRBV28

CDR3: CASSFISGGEKLFF
DNA: TGTGCCAGCAGCTTTATTTCCGGAGGGGAAAAACTGTTTTTT
D: -
size: -
J: TRBJ1-4
V: TRBV5-8

CDR3: CASSLEPPDTQYF
DNA: TGTGCCAGCAGCTTAGAACCGCCCGATACGCAGTATTTT
D: -
size: -
J: TRBJ2-3
V: TRBV7-2

CDR3: CASSVGGGLNTEAFF
DNA: TGTGCCAGCAGCGTAGGCGGAGGGCTGAACACTGAAGCTTTCTTT
D: -
size: -
J: TRBJ1-1
V: TRBV9

CDR3: CASSLGNYGYTF
DNA: TGTGCCAGCAGCTTAGGGAACTATGGCTACACCTTC
D: -
size: -
J: TRBJ1-2
V: TRBV5-6

CDR3: CASSPSTGGGYTF
DNA: TGTGCCAGCAGTCCCTCGACAGGGGGCGGCTACACCTTC
D: TRBD1
size: -
J: TRBJ1-2
V: TRBV28

CDR3: CASSQDRQASTDTQYF
DNA: TGTGCCAGCAGCCAAGATAGGCAGGCTAGCACAGATACGCAGTATTTT
D: -
size: -
J: TRBJ2-3
V: TRBV3-1/TRBV3-2

CDR3: CASSEDRESYGYTF
DNA: TGTGCCAGCAGTGAAGACAGGGAAAGTTATGGCTACACCTTC
D: -
size: -
J: TRBJ1-2
V: TRBV6-1

CDR3: CASTDYNEQFF
DNA: TGTGCCAGCACCGATTACAATGAGCAGTTCTTC
D: -
size: -
J: TRBJ2-1
V: TRBV7-2

CDR3: CAISDASYNSPLHF
DNA: TGTGCCATCAGTGACGCCAGTTATAATTCACCCCTCCACTTT
D: -
size: many
J: TRBJ1-6
V: TRBV10-3

CDR3: CASSLAATSGSTDTQYF
DNA: TGTGCCAGCAGCTTGGCCGCGACTAGCGGGAGCACAGATACGCAGTATTTT
D: TRBD2
size: -
J: TRBJ2-3
V: TRBV5-8

CDR3: CASSRSLRGEETQYF
DNA: TGCGCCAGCAGTCGTTCACTCAGGGGAGAAGAGACCCAGTACTTC
D: -
size: -
J: TRBJ2-5
V: TRBV5-1

CDR3: CASSQPPPVRESGNTIYF
DNA: TGCGCCAGCAGTCAACCGCCCCCGGTCAGGGAGTCTGGAAACACCATATATTTT
D: -
size: -
J: TRBJ1-3
V: TRBV23-1

CDR3: CASRPQGASEAFF
DNA: TGTGCCAGTAGACCACAGGGGGCATCCGAAGCTTTCTTT
D: TRBD1
size: few
J: TRBJ1-1
V: TRBV19

CDR3: CASSEPGRQLSGNTIYF
DNA: TGTGCCAGCAGTGAACCAGGCAGACAGCTCTCTGGAAACACCATATATTTT
D: -
size: -
J: TRBJ1-3
V: TRBV6-1

CDR3: CAYRGRNSPLHF
DNA: TGTGCCTACAGGGGCCGAAATTCACCCCTCCACTTT
D: TRBD1
size: -
J: TRBJ1-6
V: TRBV30

CDR3: CASSISKGYGYTF
DNA: TGTGCCAGTAGTATAAGTAAAGGGTACGGCTACACCTTC
D: -
size: few
J: TRBJ1-2
V: TRBV19

CDR3: CASSLADLDEQYF
DNA: TGTGCCAGCAGCTTAGCGGATTTGGACGAGCAGTACTTC
D: -
size: -
J: TRBJ2-7
V: TRBV7-8

CDR3: CASSLTGGAGQPQHF
DNA: TGCGCCAGCAGTCTTACAGGGGGCGCCGGTCAGCCCCAGCATTTT
D: TRBD1
size: -
J: TRBJ1-5
V: TRBV5-1

CDR3: CASSKLKVEQFF
DNA: TGTGCCAGCAGCAAACTTAAGGTTGAGCAGTTCTTC
D: -
size: -
J: TRBJ2-1
V: TRBV21-1

CDR3: CASSQGQGSNQPQHF
DNA: TGTGCCAGCAGTCAGGGACAGGGAAGCAATCAGCCCCAGCATTTT
D: TRBD1
size: once
J: TRBJ1-5
V: TRBV27

CDR3: CASSLGGRVPNVHEQYF
DNA: TGCGCCAGCAGCTTGGGGGGGAGGGTCCCGAATGTCCACGAGCAGTACTTC
D: TRBD2
size: once
J: TRBJ2-7
V: TRBV5-1

CDR3: CASSITGTGAGNTIYF
DNA: TGTGCCAGTAGTATCACCGGGACAGGGGCTGGAAACACCATATATTTT
D: TRBD1
size: -
J: TRBJ1-3
V: TRBV19

CDR3: CASSEGRSYGYTF
DNA: TGCGCCAGCAGTGAGGGCAGGAGCTATGGCTACACCTTC
D: -
size: -
J: TRBJ1-2
V: TRBV10-1

CDR3: CASSTGYYEQYF
DNA: TGTGCCAGTTCTACAGGGTATTACGAGCAGTACTTC
D: -
size: -
J: TRBJ2-7
V: TRBV2

CDR3: CASSVGDGRGAQETQYF
DNA: TGTGCCAGCAGCGTAGGGGATGGGCGGGGGGCCCAAGAGACCCAGTACTTC
D: TRBD2
size: once
J: TRBJ2-5
V: TRBV9

CDR3: CASGDSNYGYTF
DNA: TGTGCCTCGGGGGACAGTAACTATGGCTACACCTTC
D: TRBD1
size: once
J: TRBJ1-2
V: TRBV27

CDR3: CASSLPDRPNTGELFF
DNA: TGTGCCAGCAGCTTACCCGACAGGCCGAACACCGGGGAGCTGTTTTTT
D: -
size: -
J: TRBJ2-2
V: TRBV7-9

CDR3: CASSLGDTSTDTQYF
DNA: TGTGCCAGCAGCTTAGGAGATACTAGCACAGATACGCAGTATTTT
D: -
size: -
J: TRBJ2-3
V: TRBV7-9

CDR3: CASSWEGRGTQYF
DNA: TGTGCCAGCAGTTGGGAGGGCCGGGGGACCCAGTACTTC
D: TRBD2
size: -
J: TRBJ2-5
V: TRBV28

CDR3: CASSRRLAKNIQYF
DNA: TGTGCCAGCAGCCGCCGACTAGCCAAAAACATTCAGTACTTC
D: -
size: -
J: TRBJ2-4
V: TRBV2

CDR3: CASSKDPNLGVGEAFF
DNA: TGTGCCAGTAGTAAGGACCCCAATCTAGGCGTCGGTGAAGCTTTCTTT
D: -
size: -
J: TRBJ1-1
V: TRBV19

CDR3: CASSLGLVTSEQYF
DNA: TGTGCCAGCAGCTTGGGACTCGTCACCTCCGAGCAGTACTTC
D: -
size: -
J: TRBJ2-7
V: TRBV7-2

CDR3: CASSQAGRATNEKLFF
DNA: TGTGCCAGCAGCCAAGCAGGGAGGGCAACTAATGAAAAACTGTTTTTT
D: -
size: -
J: TRBJ1-4
V: TRBV3-1/TRBV3-2

CDR3: CASSKPGPFREAFF
DNA: TGTGCCAGCAGCAAACCGGGACCCTTCCGTGAAGCTTTCTTT
D: -
size: -
J: TRBJ1-1
V: TRBV27